The TCR beta chain under discussion was sequenced for a study of graft-versus-host responses after intestinal transplantation. The data were produced by immunoSEQ multiplex PCR, yet TCRdb's version contains in-frame clones alone and is incomplete. The data contain tens of thousands of clones, approximately 93% of them seen just once; the ten biggest clones take up around 0.5%. Germline V lookup: CDR1 MNHEY, CDR2 SVGAGI. After removal of 6 bases from V and 5 bases from J, the junction contained 8 bases not matched to a gene. The CDR3 is 15 amino acids. A single count supports this clone. What it binds is not known.

The V gene is TRBV6-5, the J gene TRBJ2-7; 12 bases line up with TRBD1. Material: unstimulated CD8+ T cells sorted from spleen or lymph node cells, obtained before intestinal transplant. This clonotype originated in a human donor who received an intestinal transplant. The CDR3 loop reads CASRTGTGGFDEQYF. For the CDR3, the DNA is TGTGCCAGCAGAACCGGGACAGGGGGCTTCGACGAGCAGTACTTC.